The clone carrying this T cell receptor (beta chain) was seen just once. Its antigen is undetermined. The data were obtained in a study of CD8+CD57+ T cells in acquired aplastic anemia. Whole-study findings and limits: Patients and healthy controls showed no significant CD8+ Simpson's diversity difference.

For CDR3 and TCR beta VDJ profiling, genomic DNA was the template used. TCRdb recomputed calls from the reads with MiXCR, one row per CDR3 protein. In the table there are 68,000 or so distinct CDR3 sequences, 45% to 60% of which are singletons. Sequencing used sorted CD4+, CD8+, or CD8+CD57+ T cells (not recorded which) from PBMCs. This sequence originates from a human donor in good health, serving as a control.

The CDR3 is CASSLYGEYEQYF. The CDR3 DNA reads as TGTGCCAGCAGCTTATATGGGGAATACGAGCAGTACTTC. The rearrangement uses TRBV7-6 and TRBJ2-7; D not resolved. CDR3 length: 13 residues. Germline CDR1 and CDR2: SGHVS and FNYEAQ. Trimming took 2 bases from V and 4 from J, leaving 9 bases between them.